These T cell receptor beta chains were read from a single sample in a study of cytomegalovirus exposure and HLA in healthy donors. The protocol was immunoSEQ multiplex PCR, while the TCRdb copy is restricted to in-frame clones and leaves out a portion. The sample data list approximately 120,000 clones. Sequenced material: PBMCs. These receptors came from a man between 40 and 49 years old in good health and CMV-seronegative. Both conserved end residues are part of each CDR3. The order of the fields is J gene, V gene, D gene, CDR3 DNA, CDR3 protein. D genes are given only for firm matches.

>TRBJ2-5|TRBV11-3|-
TGTGCCAGCAGCTCGGACAGCCAAGAGACCCAGTACTTC
CASSSDSQETQYF
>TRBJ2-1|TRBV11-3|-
TGTGCCAGCAGCTTAACAGGTTACAATGAGCAGTTCTTC
CASSLTGYNEQFF
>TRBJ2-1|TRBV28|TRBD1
TGTGCCAGCACCTCCCTAGGGGGCCAATACAATGAGCAGTTCTTC
CASTSLGGQYNEQFF
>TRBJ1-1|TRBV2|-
TGTGCCAGCAGTGACCGACAAATCACTGAAGCTTTCTTT
CASSDRQITEAFF
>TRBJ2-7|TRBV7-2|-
TGTGCCAGCAGCCCCCTTCGATACCGGGTCGAGCAGTACTTC
CASSPLRYRVEQYF
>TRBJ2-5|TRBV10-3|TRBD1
TGTTCCACGGGGACAGGGGTCGAGACCCAGTACTTC
CSTGTGVETQYF
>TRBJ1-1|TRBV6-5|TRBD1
TGTGCCAGCAGTTACGAAACAGGGGGAAAGACTGAAGCTTTCTTT
CASSYETGGKTEAFF
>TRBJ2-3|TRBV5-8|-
TGTGCCAGCAGCTTAGCAGGGGCAGGTCTCGGAGATACGCAGTATTTT
CASSLAGAGLGDTQYF
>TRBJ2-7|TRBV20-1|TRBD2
TGCAGTGCTACCGGCGGGAGCGAGCAGTACTTC
CSATGGSEQYF
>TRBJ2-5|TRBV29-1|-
TGCAGCATCAGAGGGATTCTGGTGCAAGAGACCCAGTACTTC
CSIRGILVQETQYF
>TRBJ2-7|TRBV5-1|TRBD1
TGCGCCAGCAGCCACCGGGACAGTAGCTACGAGCAGTACTTC
CASSHRDSSYEQYF
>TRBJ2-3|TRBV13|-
TGTGCCAGCAGCCCGAACGCAGGTCATACGCAGTATTTT
CASSPNAGHTQYF
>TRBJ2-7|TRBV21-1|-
TGTGCCAGCAGCAAAATCGAGTTAGCGGGAGATACGGAAAGTCCCTACGAGCAGTACTTC
CASSKIELAGDTESPYEQYF
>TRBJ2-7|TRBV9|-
TGTGCCAGCAGCGTAGGGAATGGGGCAGCCCCTTCCTACGAGCAGTACTTC
CASSVGNGAAPSYEQYF
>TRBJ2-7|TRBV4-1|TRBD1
TGCGCCAGCAGCCAGCTTTGGCAGGGGGCCTACGAGCAGTACTTC
CASSQLWQGAYEQYF
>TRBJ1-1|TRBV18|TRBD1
TGTGCCAGCTCACCCCGCCGGACAGGGCCGGACTTTAGCACTGAAGCTTTCTTT
CASSPRRTGPDFSTEAFF
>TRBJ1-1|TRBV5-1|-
TGCGCCAGCAGCCCCTCGTTAGCGAGCACTGAAGCTTTCTTT
CASSPSLASTEAFF
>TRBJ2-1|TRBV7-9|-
TGTGCCAGCAGCTTAGGTGCGGGATACAATGAGCAGTTCTTC
CASSLGAGYNEQFF
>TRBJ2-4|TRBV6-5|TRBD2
TGTGCCAGCAGTTATAGGACTAGCCCCGGATTAAACATTCAGTACTTC
CASSYRTSPGLNIQYF
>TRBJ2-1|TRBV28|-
TGTGCCAGCAGTTTATTATATGAGCAGTTCTTC
CASSLLYEQFF
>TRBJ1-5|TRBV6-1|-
TGTGCCAGCAGTGAACGGGATCAGCCCCAGCATTTT
CASSERDQPQHF
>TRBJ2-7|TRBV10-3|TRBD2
TGTGCCATCAGTGAGTCGATCCTAGCGGGGGCTTACGAGCAGTACTTC
CAISESILAGAYEQYF
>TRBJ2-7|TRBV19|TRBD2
TGTGCCACCCAAAGCGGGGTCCACGAGCAGTACTTC
CATQSGVHEQYF
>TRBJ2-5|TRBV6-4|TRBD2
TGTGCCAGCAGTGACTCGCCGGGAGGGCAAGAGACCCAGTACTTC
CASSDSPGGQETQYF
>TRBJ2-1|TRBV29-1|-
TGCAGCGTGAAACCTAGCGATCCCTACAATGAGCAGTTCTTC
CSVKPSDPYNEQFF
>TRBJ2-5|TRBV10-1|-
TGCGCCAGCAGTGGTCAGCACAAAGGAGAGGTAGAGACCCAGTACTTC
CASSGQHKGEVETQYF
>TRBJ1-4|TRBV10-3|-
TGTGCCATCTCCCCACAGCCAACTAATGAAAAACTGTTTTTT
CAISPQPTNEKLFF
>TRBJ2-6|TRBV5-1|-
TGCGCCAGCAGCCCTCCCTCCCCTGGGGCCAACGTCCTGACTTTC
CASSPPSPGANVLTF
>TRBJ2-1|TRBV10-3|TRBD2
TGTGCCATCACCCCGGGGGGGTTAGGGGCCAATGAGCAGTTCTTC
CAITPGGLGANEQFF
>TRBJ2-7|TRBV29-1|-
TGCAGCGTGCAAGCAGCGAGCTCCTACGAGCAGTACTTC
CSVQAASSYEQYF
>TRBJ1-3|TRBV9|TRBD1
TGTGCCAGCAGCTCCGTGGCGGGACAGAACTCTGGAAACACCATATATTTT
CASSSVAGQNSGNTIYF
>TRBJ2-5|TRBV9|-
TGTGCCAGCAGCCATGGGCAGGAAGAGACCCAGTACTTC
CASSHGQEETQYF
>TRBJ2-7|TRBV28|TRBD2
TGTGCCAGCATCCAACTAGCGGGAGGATACGAGCAGTACTTC
CASIQLAGGYEQYF
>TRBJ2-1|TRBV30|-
TGTGCCTGGTCCTACTCCTCTCCTTTCAATGAGCAGTTCTTC
CAWSYSSPFNEQFF
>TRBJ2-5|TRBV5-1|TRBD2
TGCGCCAGCAGCTTGGGACTAGCGGAGATCCAAGAGACCCAGTACTTC
CASSLGLAEIQETQYF
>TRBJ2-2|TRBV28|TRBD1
TGTGCCAGCATCCTAACCGGGACAGCGAACACCGGGGAGCTGTTTTTT
CASILTGTANTGELFF
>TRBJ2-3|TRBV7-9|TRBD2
TGTGCCAGCAGCTATGGACTAGCTAGTACAGATACGCAGTATTTT
CASSYGLASTDTQYF
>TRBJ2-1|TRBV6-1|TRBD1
TGTGCCAGCAGTGAAGGCCGGGGACAGCAATACAATGAGCAGTTCTTC
CASSEGRGQQYNEQFF
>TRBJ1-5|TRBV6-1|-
TGTGCCAGCAGTGGCAGGGTCAATCAGCCCCAGCATTTT
CASSGRVNQPQHF
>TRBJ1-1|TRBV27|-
TGTGCCAGCAGTTTATCCCGAATGGGGCCGAACACTGAAGCTTTCTTT
CASSLSRMGPNTEAFF
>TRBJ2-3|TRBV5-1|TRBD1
TGCGCCAGAAGGGACAGGGCCCTACCTACGCAGTATTTT
CARRDRALPTQYF
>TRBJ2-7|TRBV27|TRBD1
TGTGCCAGCATTCGACAGGGTTACCCCTACGAGCAGTACTTC
CASIRQGYPYEQYF
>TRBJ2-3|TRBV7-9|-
TGTGCCAGCAGCTTAGTTCGTACAGATACGCAGTATTTT
CASSLVRTDTQYF
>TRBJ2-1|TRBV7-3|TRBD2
TGTGCCAGCAGCATCGAGGGACTAGGGGAGCAGTTCTTC
CASSIEGLGEQFF
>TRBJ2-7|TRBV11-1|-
TGTGCCAGCAGCTTCAGGATCTACGAGCAGTACTTC
CASSFRIYEQYF
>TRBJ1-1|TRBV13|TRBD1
TGTGCCAGCAGCCTGCCGGGACAGGGGAGCACTGAAGCTTTCTTT
CASSLPGQGSTEAFF
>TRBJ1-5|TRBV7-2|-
TGTGCCAGCAGCTCTCAGGGGAGCAATCAGCCCCAGCATTTT
CASSSQGSNQPQHF
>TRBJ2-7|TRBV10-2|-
TGCGCCAGCAGGGGGGGGCTAGCGGTCAGCTCCTACGAGCAGTACTTC
CASRGGLAVSSYEQYF
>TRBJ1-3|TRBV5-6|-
TGTGCCAGCAGCTTGTCCCCGGGGGGAAACACCATATATTTT
CASSLSPGGNTIYF
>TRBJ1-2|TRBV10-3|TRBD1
TGTGCCATCAGTAGCTCCGGGACAGGGTCTAACTATGGCTACACCTTC
CAISSSGTGSNYGYTF
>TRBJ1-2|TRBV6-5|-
TGTGCCAGCAGTTACGGGGCCACGGGTAGTGGTGGCTACACCTTC
CASSYGATGSGGYTF
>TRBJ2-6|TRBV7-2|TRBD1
TGTGCCAGCAGCTTTGGACAGGTCCCTGGGGCCAACGTCCTGACTTTC
CASSFGQVPGANVLTF
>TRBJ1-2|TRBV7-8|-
TGTGCCAGCAGCTTTCTCTCGGGGGGGGCTCGCGGCTACACCTTC
CASSFLSGGARGYTF
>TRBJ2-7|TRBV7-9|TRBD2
TGTGCCAGCAGCTTGAGCGGGAGCTCCTACGAGCAGTACTTC
CASSLSGSSYEQYF
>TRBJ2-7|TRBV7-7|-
TGTGCTAGCAGCTTAGCAGGGGCTGGCGAGCAGTACTTC
CASSLAGAGEQYF